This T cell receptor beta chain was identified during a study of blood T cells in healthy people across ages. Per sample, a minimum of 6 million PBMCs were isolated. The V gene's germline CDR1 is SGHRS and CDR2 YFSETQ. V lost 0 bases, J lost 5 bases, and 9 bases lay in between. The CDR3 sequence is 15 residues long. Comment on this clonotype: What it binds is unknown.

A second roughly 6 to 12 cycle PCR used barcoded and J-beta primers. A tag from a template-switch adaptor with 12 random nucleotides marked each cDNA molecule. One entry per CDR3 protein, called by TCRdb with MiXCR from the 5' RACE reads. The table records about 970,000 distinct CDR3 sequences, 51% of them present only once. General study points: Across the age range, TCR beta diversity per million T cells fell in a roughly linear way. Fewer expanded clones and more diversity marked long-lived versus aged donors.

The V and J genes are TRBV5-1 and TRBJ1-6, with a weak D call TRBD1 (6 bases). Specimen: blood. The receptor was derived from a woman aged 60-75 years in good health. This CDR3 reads CASSLESGDNSPLHF. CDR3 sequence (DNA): TGCGCCAGCAGCTTGGAGTCAGGGGATAATTCACCCCTCCACTTT. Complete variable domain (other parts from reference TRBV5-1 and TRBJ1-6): KAGVTQTPRYLIKTRGQQVTLSCSPISGHRSVSWYQQTPGQGLQFLFEYFSETQRNKGNFPGRFSGRQFSNSRSEMNVSTLELGDSALYLCASSLESGDNSPLHFGNGTRLTVT.